The T cell receptor (beta chain) described here comes from a study of shared clonotypes between healthy human individuals. Study conclusions and caveats: Estimated richness values were generally larger in naive subsets than in memory subsets. Clonotypes that were shared across a few donors made up around 4.6% of naive CD4 clonotypes.

Assay used: immunoSEQ multiplex PCR; TCRdb lists only in-frame clones, some missing. The sample has 600,000 to 700,000 clones, 73% seen once; the top ten hold 1.5% to 2%. Memory CD4+ cells were the fraction left after CD45RA+ naive selection. The V end was cut by 6 bases, the J end by 4 bases, with 9 bases between. The CDR3 runs 11 residues. Per the germline V gene, CDR1 is DFQATT and CDR2 is SNEGSKA (reference sequence). This clone turned up a few times. Its antigen is not identified. V usage is TRBV20-1 and J usage is TRBJ1-2, with D perhaps matching TRBD1 (6 bases). The receptor was derived from a woman aged 30 to 39 in good health. The material sequenced was memory CD4+ T cells sorted from blood. Subset noted: CD45RA-negative fraction. CDR3 in amino acids: CSATTGYGYTF. Written as DNA, the CDR3 is TGCAGTGCGACGACAGGCTATGGCTACACCTTC.